These T cell receptor beta chains were read from a single sample in a study of T-cell memory formation after mild COVID-19. MiXCR, run by TCRdb on the 5' RACE reads, gives a single entry per CDR3 protein. The data contain about 560,000 distinct CDR3 sequences, about 20% of them singletons. Material for sequencing was PBMCs or a T cell subset sorted from them (not recorded which). All receptors derive from an adult woman who had mild COVID-19 (a few samples of this study predate the infection). Cell type and time point are not known. The CDR3 runs from the conserved cysteine through the conserved F or W. Each record gives: J gene, D gene, V gene, clone size, CDR3 protein, CDR3 DNA. A D gene is named only where the DNA matches it firmly. Some rows have no size entry. The others give once, few or many, or a class for an expanded clone.

j_gene: TRBJ2-7; d_gene: .; v_gene: TRBV20-1; abundance: few; CDR3aa: CSARVLEESNEQYF; CDR3nt: TGCAGTGCTAGAGTTCTAGAGGAGAGTAACGAGCAGTACTTC
j_gene: TRBJ2-2; d_gene: TRBD1; v_gene: TRBV9; abundance: .; CDR3aa: CASSVESQGAQEVFF; CDR3nt: TGTGCCAGCAGCGTAGAGAGTCAGGGGGCCCAAGAGGTGTTTTTT
j_gene: TRBJ1-4; d_gene: .; v_gene: TRBV5-1; abundance: .; CDR3aa: CASSLAPGGSEKLFF; CDR3nt: TGCGCCAGCAGCTTGGCCCCTGGCGGAAGTGAAAAACTGTTTTTT
j_gene: TRBJ2-7; d_gene: .; v_gene: TRBV5-1; abundance: few; CDR3aa: CASRPGSLPYEQYF; CDR3nt: TGCGCCAGCCGCCCCGGGTCCCTACCCTACGAGCAGTACTTC
j_gene: TRBJ2-3; d_gene: .; v_gene: TRBV11-2; abundance: many; CDR3aa: CASSLGADTQYF; CDR3nt: TGTGCCAGCAGCTTGGGGGCAGATACGCAGTATTTT
j_gene: TRBJ1-2; d_gene: .; v_gene: TRBV12-3/TRBV12-4; abundance: .; CDR3aa: CASSLVGIWGYTF; CDR3nt: TGTGCCAGCAGTCTAGTAGGGATTTGGGGCTACACCTTC
j_gene: TRBJ2-7; d_gene: .; v_gene: TRBV9; abundance: few; CDR3aa: CASSPGRQKRDEQYF; CDR3nt: TGTGCCAGCAGCCCCGGACGCCAAAAGCGCGACGAGCAGTACTTC
j_gene: TRBJ1-5; d_gene: TRBD1; v_gene: TRBV9; abundance: .; CDR3aa: CASSAQGSNQPQHF; CDR3nt: TGTGCCAGCAGCGCACAGGGGAGCAATCAGCCCCAGCATTTT
j_gene: TRBJ1-1; d_gene: .; v_gene: TRBV7-6; abundance: .; CDR3aa: CASSERVFGRDTEAFF; CDR3nt: TGTGCCAGCAGCGAGCGGGTCTTCGGCAGGGACACTGAAGCTTTCTTT
j_gene: TRBJ2-5; d_gene: TRBD1; v_gene: TRBV5-1; abundance: few; CDR3aa: CASSLGDRALQETQYF; CDR3nt: TGCGCCAGCAGCTTGGGGGACAGAGCGCTCCAAGAGACCCAGTACTTC
j_gene: TRBJ2-2; d_gene: .; v_gene: TRBV7-3; abundance: .; CDR3aa: CASSLTLTGPTGELFF; CDR3nt: TGTGCCAGCAGCTTAACCTTGACAGGACCCACCGGGGAGCTGTTTTTT
j_gene: TRBJ1-5; d_gene: .; v_gene: TRBV20-1; abundance: few; CDR3aa: CSASDVDQPQHF; CDR3nt: TGCAGTGCTTCGGACGTGGACCAGCCCCAGCATTTT
j_gene: TRBJ1-1; d_gene: .; v_gene: TRBV5-1; abundance: few; CDR3aa: CASSFQQGLGHTEAFF; CDR3nt: TGCGCCAGCAGCTTTCAACAGGGTTTGGGGCACACTGAAGCTTTCTTT
j_gene: TRBJ2-7; d_gene: .; v_gene: TRBV5-6; abundance: many; CDR3aa: CASSLQGSSYEQYF; CDR3nt: TGTGCCAGCAGCTTGCAGGGGAGCTCCTACGAGCAGTACTTC
j_gene: TRBJ2-1; d_gene: TRBD2; v_gene: TRBV5-1; abundance: .; CDR3aa: CASSFVLAGGPKFF; CDR3nt: TGCGCCAGCAGCTTCGTGCTAGCGGGAGGCCCAAAGTTCTTC
j_gene: TRBJ2-7; d_gene: TRBD1; v_gene: TRBV6-5; abundance: .; CDR3aa: CASSYHRTGFSEQYF; CDR3nt: TGTGCCAGCAGTTACCATAGGACAGGGTTCAGCGAGCAGTACTTC
j_gene: TRBJ2-3; d_gene: TRBD2; v_gene: TRBV2; abundance: .; CDR3aa: CASRTWTSGGATDTQYF; CDR3nt: TGTGCCAGCAGGACCTGGACTAGCGGGGGGGCTACAGATACGCAGTATTTT
j_gene: TRBJ1-1; d_gene: .; v_gene: TRBV3-1; abundance: few; CDR3aa: CASSQGAGANTEAFF; CDR3nt: TGTGCCAGCAGCCAGGGGGCAGGAGCGAACACTGAAGCTTTCTTT
j_gene: TRBJ2-7; d_gene: TRBD1; v_gene: TRBV6-6; abundance: few; CDR3aa: CASRPGQLYEQYF; CDR3nt: TGTGCCAGCAGACCGGGACAGTTATACGAGCAGTACTTC
j_gene: TRBJ1-1; d_gene: .; v_gene: TRBV5-1; abundance: few; CDR3aa: CASSLGQKHLMNTEAFF; CDR3nt: TGCGCCAGCAGCTTGGGACAGAAACACCTCATGAACACTGAAGCTTTCTTT
j_gene: TRBJ2-2; d_gene: .; v_gene: TRBV7-6; abundance: .; CDR3aa: CASSLVLRGGGGELFF; CDR3nt: TGTGCCAGCAGCTTAGTTCTCAGGGGCGGAGGCGGGGAGCTGTTTTTT
j_gene: TRBJ2-2; d_gene: .; v_gene: TRBV7-2; abundance: many; CDR3aa: CASSSSPNTGELFF; CDR3nt: TGTGCCAGCAGCTCAAGCCCGAACACCGGGGAGCTGTTTTTT
j_gene: TRBJ2-1; d_gene: TRBD2; v_gene: TRBV5-1; abundance: few; CDR3aa: CASSSRLAGGKYNEQFF; CDR3nt: TGCGCCAGCAGCTCCAGACTAGCGGGGGGAAAATACAATGAGCAGTTCTTC
j_gene: TRBJ2-3; d_gene: .; v_gene: TRBV21-1; abundance: .; CDR3aa: CASSRNRTGGCTDTQYF; CDR3nt: TGTGCCAGCAGCAGAAACCGGACAGGGGGGTGCACAGATACGCAGTATTTT
j_gene: TRBJ1-2; d_gene: .; v_gene: TRBV7-6; abundance: .; CDR3aa: CASSPPQGAGFGYTF; CDR3nt: TGTGCCAGCAGCCCACCACAGGGAGCGGGGTTTGGCTACACCTTC
j_gene: TRBJ2-5; d_gene: TRBD2; v_gene: TRBV7-9; abundance: .; CDR3aa: CASSSSGRSETQYF; CDR3nt: TGTGCCAGCAGCTCGAGCGGGAGATCGGAGACCCAGTACTTC
j_gene: TRBJ2-3; d_gene: .; v_gene: TRBV10-3; abundance: .; CDR3aa: CAISESTVKDTDTQYF; CDR3nt: TGTGCCATCAGTGAGTCGACAGTTAAGGACACAGATACGCAGTATTTT
j_gene: TRBJ2-1; d_gene: .; v_gene: TRBV20-1; abundance: .; CDR3aa: CSASDEKQYNEQFF; CDR3nt: TGCAGTGCTTCTGACGAAAAACAATACAATGAGCAGTTCTTC
j_gene: TRBJ2-5; d_gene: .; v_gene: TRBV5-6; abundance: .; CDR3aa: CASTVRTRAGETQYF; CDR3nt: TGTGCCAGCACAGTCAGGACAAGGGCCGGGGAGACCCAGTACTTC
j_gene: TRBJ2-5; d_gene: .; v_gene: TRBV7-8; abundance: few; CDR3aa: CASSPDRRGETQYF; CDR3nt: TGTGCCAGCAGCCCCGACAGGAGGGGAGAGACCCAGTACTTC
j_gene: TRBJ2-7; d_gene: TRBD2; v_gene: TRBV19; abundance: .; CDR3aa: CASSIALAGYEQYF; CDR3nt: TGTGCCAGTAGTATCGCCCTAGCGGGTTACGAGCAGTACTTC
j_gene: TRBJ2-5; d_gene: TRBD1; v_gene: TRBV5-4; abundance: .; CDR3aa: CASSATGGLQETQYF; CDR3nt: TGTGCCAGCAGCGCCACAGGGGGCCTCCAAGAGACCCAGTACTTC
j_gene: TRBJ2-7; d_gene: TRBD1; v_gene: TRBV7-2; abundance: .; CDR3aa: CASSVAGGLGGYEQYF; CDR3nt: TGTGCCAGCAGCGTAGCAGGGGGCCTGGGTGGCTACGAGCAGTACTTC
j_gene: TRBJ1-1; d_gene: .; v_gene: TRBV24-1; abundance: few; CDR3aa: CATSDRDGRSTEAFF; CDR3nt: TGTGCCACCAGTGATCGGGACGGGAGGAGCACTGAAGCTTTCTTT
j_gene: TRBJ2-1; d_gene: .; v_gene: TRBV15; abundance: .; CDR3aa: CATSSTSLAVSYNEQFF; CDR3nt: TGTGCCACCAGCAGTACCTCTTTGGCGGTATCCTACAATGAGCAGTTCTTC
j_gene: TRBJ2-7; d_gene: .; v_gene: TRBV19; abundance: .; CDR3aa: CASTGGPYEQYF; CDR3nt: TGTGCCAGTACTGGGGGTCCCTACGAGCAGTACTTC
j_gene: TRBJ1-6; d_gene: .; v_gene: TRBV7-9; abundance: few; CDR3aa: CASSFGQDNSPLHF; CDR3nt: TGTGCCAGCAGCTTCGGCCAGGATAATTCACCCCTCCACTTT
j_gene: TRBJ1-2; d_gene: .; v_gene: TRBV4-1; abundance: few; CDR3aa: CASSQVPGKYGYTF; CDR3nt: TGCGCCAGCAGCCAAGTACCGGGGAAATATGGCTACACCTTC
j_gene: TRBJ2-6; d_gene: .; v_gene: TRBV12-3/TRBV12-4; abundance: many; CDR3aa: CASRRSGTGTNVLTF; CDR3nt: TGTGCCAGCAGGAGGTCCGGGACGGGAACCAACGTCCTGACTTTC
j_gene: TRBJ2-7; d_gene: TRBD2; v_gene: TRBV12-3/TRBV12-4; abundance: many; CDR3aa: CASSIGASGSYEQYF; CDR3nt: TGTGCCAGCAGTATAGGGGCTAGCGGATCCTACGAGCAGTACTTC
j_gene: TRBJ2-3; d_gene: TRBD2; v_gene: TRBV7-2; abundance: few; CDR3aa: CASSFRDYTDTQYF; CDR3nt: TGTGCCAGCAGCTTCCGGGACTACACAGATACGCAGTATTTT
j_gene: TRBJ1-5; d_gene: TRBD1; v_gene: TRBV5-1; abundance: .; CDR3aa: CASSFISQGTGRNQPQHF; CDR3nt: TGCGCCAGCAGCTTTATAAGTCAAGGGACAGGGCGCAATCAGCCCCAGCATTTT
j_gene: TRBJ1-1; d_gene: TRBD1; v_gene: TRBV24-1; abundance: .; CDR3aa: CATSGAGQGGTEAFF; CDR3nt: TGTGCCACCAGTGGGGCGGGACAGGGCGGAACTGAAGCTTTCTTT
j_gene: TRBJ2-7; d_gene: .; v_gene: TRBV6-2/TRBV6-3; abundance: few; CDR3aa: CASTKSRGGDEQYF; CDR3nt: TGTGCCAGCACCAAAAGTCGGGGAGGTGACGAGCAGTACTTC
j_gene: TRBJ2-5; d_gene: .; v_gene: TRBV3-1; abundance: .; CDR3aa: CASSQETVRGETQYF; CDR3nt: TGTGCCAGCAGCCAGGAGACAGTCCGGGGGGAGACCCAGTACTTC
j_gene: TRBJ1-5; d_gene: .; v_gene: TRBV12-3/TRBV12-4; abundance: few; CDR3aa: CASSLGERNQPQHF; CDR3nt: TGTGCCAGCAGTTTGGGGGAGAGAAATCAGCCCCAGCATTTT
j_gene: TRBJ2-5; d_gene: TRBD2; v_gene: TRBV6-2/TRBV6-3; abundance: few; CDR3aa: CASSYDPTSGGYF; CDR3nt: TGTGCCAGCAGTTACGATCCAACTAGCGGGGGGTACTTC
j_gene: TRBJ1-5; d_gene: .; v_gene: TRBV28; abundance: .; CDR3aa: CASSLWPGVSNQPQHF; CDR3nt: TGTGCCAGCAGTTTATGGCCAGGGGTTAGCAATCAGCCCCAGCATTTT